What follows are 23 T cell receptor beta chains derived from one specimen sequenced in a study of shared clonotypes between healthy human individuals. Clones were read by immunoSEQ multiplex PCR, and TCRdb kept only the in-frame ones, dropping some. The sample has roughly 2.5 million clones, approximately 94% seen once. The sequenced sample consisted of naive CD4+ T cells sorted from blood. Subset: CD45RA+ positively selected. The receptors here all came from a young man in good health.

The J gene is TRBJ2-1, the V gene TRBV19; 7 bases map to TRBD2. The trim removed 7 bases at V and 4 bases at J, leaving 13 bases unmatched. CDR1 and CDR2 (germline): LNHDA, SQIVND (reference sequence). This CDR3 is built from 16 residues. In nucleotides, the CDR3 is TGTGCCAGTACCCTGGGCGGGGACTACGTTTACAATGAGCAGTTCTTC. Protein: CASTLGGDYVYNEQFF. The variable domain in full, completed from reference TRBV19 and TRBJ2-1, reads DGGITQSPKYLFRKEGQNVTLSCEQNLNHDAMYWYRQDPGQGLRLIYYSQIVNDFQKGDIAEGYSVSREKKESFPLTVTSAQKNPTAFYLCASTLGGDYVYNEQFFGPGTRLTVL.

The rearrangement links TRBV2 to TRBJ2-7; TRBD1 might be the D (6 bases). Trimming left V 3 bases short and J 2 bases short, with 11 bases between. The germline gives CDR1 SNHLY, CDR2 FYNNEI. This CDR3 is 14 amino acids long. The CDR3 loop reads CASSETGPAYEQYF. The CDR3 DNA is TGTGCCAGCAGTGAGACAGGTCCGGCCTACGAGCAGTACTTC.

V and J are TRBV18 and TRBJ2-6, with D perhaps matching TRBD1 (5 bases). The CDR3 extends over 17 amino acids. V lost 0 bases and J 2 bases, leaving 11 bases between the germline ends. Germline CDR1 and CDR2: KGHSH and LQKENI. CDR3 sequence reads: CASSPPDLGPGANVLTF. In DNA form, the CDR3 reads TGTGCCAGCTCACCACCGGATTTGGGGCCTGGGGCCAACGTCCTGACTTTC.

V is TRBV6-4 and J is TRBJ2-3, with TRBD2 matching 8 bases. The CDR3 covers 13 residues. Germline CDR1 reads MRHNA; CDR2 reads SNTAGT. Germline trimming cut 6 bases from V and 6 bases from J; bases unmatched to any gene: 5. The CDR3 protein is CASRAGVRDTQYF. In nucleotides, the CDR3 is TGTGCCAGCAGAGCGGGGGTCCGCGATACGCAGTATTTT.

The chain combines TRBV6-6 with TRBJ2-2; weak D call: TRBD2 (6 bases). The CDR3 is 13 residues long. V was shortened by 0 bases and J by 7 bases, with 6 bases between the two germline ends. The germline V gene encodes CDR1 MNHNY and CDR2 SVGAGI (reference sequence). CDR3 sequence reads: CASSYSEGGELFF. CDR3 DNA sequence: TGTGCCAGCAGTTACTCGGAGGGCGGGGAGCTGTTTTTT.

V gene TRBV19 combines with J gene TRBJ1-6; 10 bases are shared with TRBD1. Germline lookup yields CDR1 LNHDA and CDR2 SQIVND (reference sequence). The CDR3 covers 15 residues. The V segment lost 5 bases and the J segment 7 bases; nucleotides outside the gene matches: 5. The chain's CDR3 is CASSSGQGRNSPLHF. The CDR3 bases are TGTGCCAGTAGTTCGGGACAGGGGAGGAATTCACCCCTCCACTTT. Together with reference TRBV19 and TRBJ1-6, the CDR3 gives the full variable domain: DGGITQSPKYLFRKEGQNVTLSCEQNLNHDAMYWYRQDPGQGLRLIYYSQIVNDFQKGDIAEGYSVSREKKESFPLTVTSAQKNPTAFYLCASSSGQGRNSPLHFGNGTRLTVT.

V usage is TRBV19 and J usage is TRBJ1-1; D remains ambiguous. Trimming removed 7 bases from V and 1 base from J, with 19 bases in between. Looked up from germline, CDR1 is LNHDA and CDR2 is SQIVND (reference sequence). This CDR3 has 16 amino acids. The chain's CDR3 is CASTHRGSFTNTEAFF. In DNA form, the CDR3 reads TGTGCCAGTACCCACCGGGGATCTTTTACGAACACTGAAGCTTTCTTT.

Notes on this clone: Distinct nucleotide sequences in the sample also encode this CDR3. CDR3 coding DNA: TGTGCCAGCAGTCGACAGGGCTCCTACGAGCAGTACTTC. It yields the protein CASSRQGSYEQYF. The chain employs TRBV6-1 and TRBJ2-7; 7 nucleotides agree with TRBD1. The junction had 1 base not matched to a gene; V was cut back by 5 bases and J by 0 bases. This CDR3 spans 13 amino acids. Per germline, CDR1 MNHNS and CDR2 SASEGT.

This clone was counted once. The V and J genes are TRBV5-8 and TRBJ2-2; D is uncertain. The CDR3 consists of 14 residues. The germline gives CDR1 SGHTS, CDR2 YDEGEE. V was clipped by 4 bases and J by 4 bases, with 11 bases between them. CDR3 sequence reads: CASSPGRLTGELFF. The CDR3 region has the DNA TGTGCCAGCAGCCCGGGCAGACTCACCGGGGAGCTGTTTTTT.

The table lists this clone with a count of one. Other DNA sequences from this sample encode an identical CDR3 as well. CDR3 DNA: TGTGCCTGGAGTGTTTCGATCTATGGCTACACCTTC. Protein product: CAWSVSIYGYTF. V usage is TRBV30 and J usage is TRBJ1-2; D remains unclear. CDR3 size: 12 residues. The germline V gene encodes CDR1 GTSNPN and CDR2 SVGIG (reference sequence). The germline V and J ends were trimmed by 0 bases and 4 bases, with 6 bases remaining between them.

This chain uses TRBV5-4 with TRBJ2-5; 16 nucleotides match TRBD2. The CDR3 totals 17 residues. J was trimmed by 3 bases and V by 3 bases; bases with no gene match: 5. Germline values: CDR1 SGHNT, CDR2 YYREEE (reference sequence). For the CDR3, the DNA is TGTGCCAGCAGCTCGGGACTAGCGGGGGGGCCGGAAGAGACCCAGTACTTC. Its translation is CASSSGLAGGPEETQYF.

About this clone itself: This specimen includes other DNA sequences encoding the same CDR3. This rearrangement joins TRBV19 to TRBJ2-2; 11 positions agree with TRBD1. Germline V lookup: CDR1 LNHDA, CDR2 SQIVND (reference sequence). Germline trimming cut 6 bases from V and 5 bases from J; bases unmatched to any gene: 2. This CDR3 is 14 amino acids long. The CDR3 sequence is CASRRDRGTGELFF. For the CDR3, the DNA is TGTGCCAGTAGGCGGGACAGGGGGACCGGGGAGCTGTTTTTT.

This chain connects TRBV19 to TRBJ2-7; 7 nucleotides agree with TRBD2. The CDR3 is made up of 15 amino acids. CDR1 is LNHDA, CDR2 SQIVND, per germline (reference sequence). The ends lost 10 bases at V and 0 bases at J; junction bases unmatched: 12. Here the CDR3 DNA reads TGTGCCACTACCGAAACGACGGGAGGCTCCTACGAGCAGTACTTC. Its translation is CATTETTGGSYEQYF.

As for this clone: The sample contains more than one DNA sequence encoding this CDR3. This chain connects TRBV6-5 to TRBJ2-7; 8 bases fit TRBD2. Germline CDR1 and CDR2: MNHEY and SVGAGI. The CDR3 has 12 residues. V lost 6 bases and J lost 6; bases outside the gene matches: 4. In DNA form, the CDR3 reads TGTGCCAGCAGCCCGGGGGGGCGCGAGCAGTACTTC. It codes for CASSPGGREQYF.

The V gene is TRBV27, the J gene TRBJ1-2, with TRBD1 as a possible D gene (6 bases). Germline-derived CDR1 and CDR2 are MNHEY and SMNVEV (reference sequence). The CDR3 loop spans 13 amino acids. V shed 6 bases and J shed 7 bases, with 15 bases lying between them. The CDR3 sequence: CASSLNRESGYTF. The CDR3 nucleotides read TGTGCCAGCAGCCTTAACAGGGAAAGTGGCTACACCTTC.

The chain recombines TRBV27 with TRBJ2-3, with D possibly being TRBD2 (6 bases). Trimming shortened V by 7 bases and J by 0 bases, and 14 bases separated the two germline ends. Looked up from germline, CDR1 is MNHEY and CDR2 is SMNVEV (reference sequence). The CDR3 totals 15 residues. The CDR3 nucleotides read TGTGCCAGCAATCTAGCGAGAACTAGCACAGATACGCAGTATTTT. This sequence encodes CASNLARTSTDTQYF.

The J gene is TRBJ2-5, the V gene TRBV5-1, with D unclear. This CDR3 comprises 12 residues. V lost 4 bases and J lost 0, with 4 bases in between. Germline-derived CDR1 and CDR2 are SGHRS and YFSETQ. DNA for the CDR3: TGCGCCAGCAGCACCGACCAAGAGACCCAGTACTTC. This translates into CASSTDQETQYF.

The chain recombines TRBV18 with TRBJ1-1; D ambiguous. The CDR3 extends over 13 amino acids. The germline V gene has CDR1 KGHSH and CDR2 LQKENI. V was clipped by 2 bases and J by 3 bases, with 7 bases between them. CDR3 amino acids: CASSPTRYTEAFF. CDR3 DNA sequence: TGTGCCAGCTCACCAACCCGGTACACTGAAGCTTTCTTT.

As regards this clone: This may arise from a read error, as a much more abundant clone is one base away. The rearrangement links TRBV13 to TRBJ1-1; D call uncertain. Germline-derived CDR1 and CDR2 are PRHDT and FYEKMQ (reference sequence). The V end lost 2 bases, the J end lost 1 base, and 5 bases lay between the germline ends. The CDR3 spans 13 residues. The CDR3 reads CASSLKGNTEAFF. CDR3 bases: TGTGCCAGCAGCTTAAAAGGGAACACTGAAGCTTTCTTT. Variable domain in full (rest from reference TRBV13 and TRBJ1-1): AAGVIQSPRHLIKEKRETATLKCYPIPRHDTVYWYQQGPGQDPQFLISFYEKMQSDKGSIPDRFSAQQFSDYHSELNMSSLELGDSALYFCASSLKGNTEAFFGQGTRLTVV.

This clone was observed once. The V call is TRBV6-6, the J call TRBJ2-5; TRBD1 aligns across 8 bases. The CDR3 has 15 residues. The germline gives CDR1 MNHNY, CDR2 SVGAGI (reference sequence). Unmatched junction bases numbered 6, after V lost 2 bases and J lost 4 bases. The CDR3: CASSYADRVIETQYF. Written as DNA, the CDR3 is TGTGCCAGCAGTTACGCGGACAGGGTGATAGAGACCCAGTACTTC.

The J gene is TRBJ1-4, the V gene TRBV7-9; TRBD1 matches 7 bases. Germline-derived CDR1 and CDR2 are SEHNR and FQNEAQ (reference sequence). V shed 4 bases and J 0 bases; nucleotides not matched to a gene: 2. The CDR3 spans 15 residues. The chain's CDR3 is CASSWGQSTNEKLFF. The CDR3 DNA is TGTGCCAGCAGCTGGGGACAGTCAACTAATGAAAAACTGTTTTTT.

The chain links TRBV7-6 to TRBJ1-3, with a tentative D call TRBD1 (5 bases). V was trimmed by 4 bases and J by 2 bases, leaving 24 bases between them. CDR3 length: 19 amino acids. CDR1 and CDR2 from the germline V gene are SGHVS and FNYEAQ. CDR3 DNA sequence: TGTGCCAGCAGCTCATCCTCCCCTAGGGGCCTTGGAACTGGAAACACCATATATTTT. Its protein product is CASSSSSPRGLGTGNTIYF.

This clone is a singleton in its sample. The chain employs TRBV7-3 and TRBJ2-2; TRBD1 might be the D (5 bases). V lost 1 base and J 5 bases, leaving 8 bases between the germline ends. CDR3 size: 14 residues. CDR1 is SGHTA and CDR2 is FQGTGA in the germline V gene. The chain's CDR3 is CASSLMGRTGELFF. DNA of the CDR3: TGTGCCAGCAGCTTAATGGGGCGTACCGGGGAGCTGTTTTTT.